The clone carrying this TCR beta chain appeared a few times. As yet, its antigen is unknown. The source of the sample is a study of T cells in Graves' hyperthyroidism and ophthalmopathy. Study results and limitations: It was a median approximately six months before onset that the model predicted ophthalmopathy. The majority of expanded thyroid clonotypes above 0.001 also appeared in blood.

TCR beta CDR3 regions were amplified from RNA. First-round RT-PCR targeting the TCR CDR3 was performed with the HTBI primer set. MiXCR was run by TCRdb on the multiplex PCR reads, yielding one entry per CDR3 protein. The sample yields about half a million distinct CDR3 sequences, 16% seen once. The trim removed 7 bases at V and 8 bases at J, leaving 5 bases unmatched. The CDR3 has 12 residues. Germline CDR1 SGDLS, CDR2 YYNGEE. Clinical symptoms, serum thyroxine and TRAb, thyroid ultrasound and orbital computed tomography together formed the diagnostic basis. The source of this sequence is a woman aged 30 to 39 with Graves' ophthalmopathy. This chain links TRBV9 with TRBJ2-1; 8 bases fit TRBD1. The specimen sequenced was blood. This CDR3 reads CASGQGQDEQFF. In nucleotides, the CDR3 is TGTGCCAGCGGACAGGGTCAGGATGAGCAGTTCTTC. Full variable domain (remainder filled in from reference TRBV9 and TRBJ2-1): DSGVTQTPKHLITATGQRVTLRCSPRSGDLSVYWYQQSLDQGLQFLIQYYNGEERAKGNILERFSAQQFPDLHSELNLSSLELGDSALYFCASGQGQDEQFFGPGTRLTVL.